This T cell receptor beta chain was captured by sequencing in a study of lymphopenia after photon versus proton radiotherapy. Per germline, CDR1 MGHRA and CDR2 YSYEKL. The CDR3 is made up of 15 amino acids. V lost 3 bases to trimming and J lost 1 base, with 12 bases between them. Sequenced by immunoSEQ multiplex PCR; TCRdb stores in-frame clones only, minus some. The sample shows 70,000 or so clones, roughly 92% of them seen only once. This sequence joins TRBV4-1 and TRBJ1-1; maybe TRBD1 (5 bases). This clonotype was obtained from a woman aged 40-49 years with cholangiocarcinoma. Source: peripheral blood, taken from a patient treated with photon-based radiotherapy. DNA for the CDR3: TGCGCCAGCAGCCATACGGGACTCCGGAACACTGAAGCTTTCTTT. It yields the protein CASSHTGLRNTEAFF.